The sequence of this TCR beta chain was determined in a study of early T cells in non-severe SARS-CoV-2 infection. At the level of the study: Investigators sequenced bulk RNA drawn from unsorted whole blood, and chains remained unpaired.

V shed 3 bases and J shed 5 bases, with 8 bases lying between them. The CDR3 spans 13 residues. The germline V gene has CDR1 KGHSH and CDR2 LQKENI. This clonotype has a count of ten or more. Its antigen is undetermined. Separate cDNA molecules each had unique molecular identifiers attached to them. TCRdb reanalysed the 5' RACE reads using MiXCR and keeps one entry per CDR3 protein. Altogether fewer than 40,000 distinct CDR3 sequences are present, 5.5% to 7.5% being singletons, with the ten largest covering 5% to 7%. Study conclusions and caveats: Private and CD4 specificities were missed by VDJdb matching, which favored anti-spike CD8 responses.

Sequences were obtained from whole blood. This sequence joins TRBV18 and TRBJ1-5; D ambiguous. The clonotype originates from an adult who was a healthcare worker with PCR-confirmed SARS-CoV-2 infection or an uninfected control (not recorded which). CDR3 nucleotide sequence: TGTGCCAGCTCACCCGACATGCATCAGCCCCAGCATTTT. This translates into CASSPDMHQPQHF.